A selection of T cell receptor beta chains follows, all from one sample in a study of OX40 agonist ivuxolimab in advanced cancers. Here immunoSEQ multiplex PCR was the method, and the copy in TCRdb shows in-frame clones only, minus some. The sample shows about 100,000 clones, approximately 90% of them seen only once. Material: CD4+ or CD8+ T cells sorted from blood, obtained in a trial of the OX40 agonist ivuxolimab. Source of these receptors: an adult with an advanced solid tumor such as melanoma, head and neck, liver or kidney cancer. Both conserved end residues are part of each CDR3. D genes are given only for firm matches. Size is stated for part of the rows, as once, few or many counts, or as a class when the clone is expanded.

size | J | D | V | CDR3 | DNA
- | TRBJ2-2 | - | TRBV27 | CASSFSGQGTGELFF | TGTGCCAGCAGTTTTAGTGGGCAGGGCACCGGGGAGCTGTTTTTT
- | TRBJ1-2 | - | TRBV7-8 | CASSPIGRSYGYTF | TGTGCCAGCAGTCCGATAGGGCGAAGCTATGGCTACACCTTC
- | TRBJ2-2 | TRBD1 | TRBV4-3 | CASSATGGPETGELFF | TGCGCCAGCAGCGCGACAGGGGGGCCAGAAACCGGGGAGCTGTTTTTT
few | TRBJ2-2 | TRBD2 | TRBV7-8 | CASSLVRGAGTGELFF | TGTGCCAGCAGCTTAGTGCGGGGGGCGGGCACCGGGGAGCTGTTTTTT
- | TRBJ2-1 | TRBD2 | TRBV18 | CASSLPRLAGAYNEQFF | TGTGCCAGCTCACTTCCCCGACTAGCGGGGGCCTACAATGAGCAGTTCTTC
- | TRBJ2-2 | - | TRBV7-9 | CASSFAVNTGELFF | TGTGCCAGCAGCTTCGCCGTGAACACCGGGGAGCTGTTTTTT
- | TRBJ1-6 | - | TRBV7-9 | CASTKEGGSPLHF | TGTGCCAGCACCAAAGAGGGGGGTTCACCCCTCCACTTT
- | TRBJ2-1 | - | TRBV5-4 | CASTPSEGRRNEQFF | TGTGCCAGCACCCCGTCTGAGGGACGGCGCAATGAGCAGTTCTTC
- | TRBJ2-1 | - | TRBV5-8 | CASSLATRTLAYNEQFF | TGTGCCAGCAGCTTGGCGACTCGGACTCTCGCGTACAATGAGCAGTTCTTC
once | TRBJ2-1 | TRBD2 | TRBV27 | CASSLRLAAGREGNEQFF | TGTGCCAGCAGTTTGAGGCTAGCGGCGGGCCGTGAGGGCAATGAGCAGTTCTTC
- | TRBJ1-1 | - | TRBV10-3 | CAMSDGRNTEAFF | TGTGCCATGTCGGACGGAAGAAACACTGAAGCTTTCTTT
- | TRBJ2-1 | - | TRBV5-6 | CASSLTNEQFF | TGTGCCAGCAGCTTGACAAATGAGCAGTTCTTC
once | TRBJ2-5 | - | TRBV7-2 | CASSLWSTGRETQYF | TGTGCCAGCAGCTTATGGTCGACAGGCCGGGAGACCCAGTACTTC
- | TRBJ1-2 | - | TRBV4-3 | CASRGFYGYTF | TGCGCCAGCAGGGGATTTTATGGCTACACCTTC
- | TRBJ2-7 | TRBD1 | TRBV5-4 | CASSLAPNGQGVEQYF | TGTGCCAGCAGCTTGGCCCCAAACGGACAGGGGGTCGAGCAGTACTTC
- | TRBJ1-4 | - | TRBV30 | CAWSVLGRGGEKLFF | TGTGCCTGGAGTGTACTGGGCAGGGGAGGCGAAAAACTGTTTTTT
- | TRBJ1-1 | - | TRBV6-5 | CASSYAGTEAFF | TGTGCCAGCAGTTACGCGGGCACTGAAGCTTTCTTT
- | TRBJ2-5 | - | TRBV2 | CASSPGTHQETQYF | TGTGCCAGCAGTCCCGGGACTCATCAAGAGACCCAGTACTTC
- | TRBJ2-7 | - | TRBV4-3 | CASSQEQQGLYEQYF | TGCGCCAGCAGCCAAGAACAACAAGGGCTATACGAGCAGTACTTC
- | TRBJ1-1 | - | TRBV6-5 | CASSYSGGTEAFF | TGTGCCAGCAGTTACTCGGGGGGCACTGAAGCTTTCTTT
- | TRBJ2-7 | - | TRBV30 | CAWAGHPKYEQYF | TGTGCCTGGGCGGGACACCCAAAGTACGAGCAGTACTTC
few | TRBJ1-6 | TRBD1 | TRBV5-4 | CASSSRDRGNSPLHF | TGTGCCAGCAGCTCCCGGGACAGGGGGAATTCACCCCTCCACTTT
- | TRBJ1-3 | TRBD1 | TRBV10-2 | CASTGTGNNGNTIYF | TGCGCCAGCACCGGGACAGGGAACAATGGAAACACCATATATTTT
- | TRBJ2-3 | - | TRBV5-1 | CASSLDIGGPDTQYF | TGCGCCAGCAGCTTGGATATTGGGGGCCCAGATACGCAGTATTTT
- | TRBJ1-6 | - | TRBV6-6 | CASSYGDSPLHF | TGTGCCAGCAGTTACGGGGACTCACCCCTCCACTTT
- | TRBJ2-5 | - | TRBV14 | CASSQVGHFQETQYF | TGTGCCAGCAGCCAGGTGGGTCATTTTCAAGAGACCCAGTACTTC